This T cell receptor (beta chain) appears in the sequencing data of a study of shared T cell receptors in the human thymus. Repertoires were generated with immunoSEQ multiplex PCR, while TCRdb's copy carries only in-frame clones and drops some. The top ten hold around 0.03% of the sample, which has 55,000 to 75,000 clones, 90% to 95% seen once. In its sample, this clone was seen once. Germline V gene lookup returns CDR1 SGHKS and CDR2 YYEKEE (reference sequence). V dropped 0 bases and J dropped 4 bases, with 8 bases sitting between them. The CDR3 is 14 amino acids. Sequenced: thymocytes. This receptor was identified in a human donor. The chain links TRBV5-5 to TRBJ2-4, with D perhaps TRBD1 (6 bases). In DNA form, the CDR3 reads TGTGCCAGCAGCTTGGACAGGGCGAAAAACATTCAGTACTTC. Translation: CASSLDRAKNIQYF.